Presented here are 27 T cell receptor beta chains from one specimen sequenced in a study of beta chain features in type 1 diabetes. Whole-study results and caveats: Type 1 diabetes patients had TCRB CDR3s that were shorter (moderately but significantly so) in all four CD4+ subsets.

Every bit of the isolated RNA underwent reverse transcription, so sequencing read expressed TCRB transcripts. Method: immunoSEQ multiplex PCR; TCRdb's copy keeps in-frame clones and lacks some. Of 640,000 or so clones in the sample, about 14% were seen once. For these receptors, no antigen is known. Sequences were obtained from naive CD4+ T cells from blood. The receptor source for this set is a man aged 18 to 30 with type 1 diabetes.

J is TRBJ2-3 and V is TRBV27; D is undetermined. The germline gives CDR1 MNHEY, CDR2 SMNVEV (reference sequence). V was clipped by 4 bases and J by 4 bases, with 18 bases between them. The CDR3 is 16 residues long. CDR3 loop: CASSYGFGGWPDTQYF. In DNA, the CDR3 is TGTGCCAGCAGTTACGGATTCGGTGGCTGGCCAGATACGCAGTATTTT.

This clone was counted between two and nine times. The CDR3 nucleotides read TGTGCCAGTTTAAGGGACAGGAGAGCAGATACGCAGTATTTT. Amino acid sequence: CASLRDRRADTQYF. The chain uses TRBV6-5 and TRBJ2-3; the match to TRBD1 covers 8 bases. V dropped 9 bases and J dropped 4; count of bases not matched to a gene: 9. CDR3 length: 14 residues. The V gene's germline CDR1 is MNHEY and CDR2 SVGAGI.

The rearrangement uses TRBV11-2 and TRBJ1-4; D unresolved. V lost 3 bases and J lost 10, with 18 bases in between. CDR3 size: 15 residues. Germline assignment: CDR1 SGHAT and CDR2 FQNNGV. The CDR3: CASSLSLGPTGKLFF. Here the CDR3 DNA reads TGTGCCAGCAGCTTGAGTCTAGGGCCCACTGGAAAACTGTTTTTT.

The gene calls are TRBV18 and TRBJ2-7; 8 bases map to TRBD1. Germline values: CDR1 KGHSH, CDR2 LQKENI. Trimming at V came to 3 bases and at J to 0 bases, leaving 10 bases not matched to a gene. The CDR3 spans 17 residues. CDR3 in amino acids: CASSPRSGQANSYEQYF. The CDR3 DNA reads as TGTGCCAGCTCACCGAGGTCGGGACAGGCGAACTCCTACGAGCAGTACTTC.

In this sample, this clone turned up a few times. The CDR3 region is CASSQGLAGTYEQYF. The CDR3 DNA follows: TGTGCCAGCAGCCAAGGGCTAGCGGGAACCTACGAGCAGTACTTC. V usage is TRBV14 and J usage is TRBJ2-7, with TRBD2 matching 9 bases. Germline CDR1 reads SGHDN; CDR2 reads FVKESK. The length of the CDR3 is 15 residues. The trim removed 1 base at V and 2 bases at J, leaving 3 bases unmatched.

This clone was counted only a few times. The DNA for the CDR3 is TGCGCCAGCAGCTTGGCGATGCGGGCCGAAGAGACCCAGTACTTC. It codes for CASSLAMRAEETQYF. This chain connects TRBV5-1 to TRBJ2-5, with D possibly being TRBD2 (5 bases). The ends were cut back, 0 bases at V and 3 bases at J, with 12 bases in the middle. This CDR3 contains 15 residues. The V gene's germline CDR1 is SGHRS and CDR2 YFSETQ. The full variable domain, with the rest looked up from reference TRBV5-1 and TRBJ2-5, is KAGVTQTPRYLIKTRGQQVTLSCSPISGHRSVSWYQQTPGQGLQFLFEYFSETQRNKGNFPGRFSGRQFSNSRSEMNVSTLELGDSALYLCASSLAMRAEETQYFGPGTRLLVL.

This clone was detected a few times. The V gene is TRBV15, the J gene TRBJ2-3, with 10 bases that match TRBD2. Per the germline V gene, CDR1 is LNHNV and CDR2 is YYDKDF (reference sequence). CDR3 size: 17 residues. Trimming removed 4 bases from V and 4 bases from J; junction bases left unmatched: 11. The CDR3 DNA sequence: TGTGCCACCAGCATAAGACTGGAGCGGGGGGGTTCAGATACGCAGTATTTT. It encodes CATSIRLERGGSDTQYF.

CDR3 loop: CASSVAGGGATDTQYF. As DNA, the CDR3 is TGTGCCAGCAGCGTAGCTGGCGGGGGGGCAACAGATACGCAGTATTTT. V is TRBV9 and J is TRBJ2-3; 9 bases align to TRBD2. Germline-derived CDR1 and CDR2 are SGDLS and YYNGEE. The trim removed 0 bases at V and 3 bases at J, leaving 5 bases unmatched. The CDR3 runs to 16 residues.

The chain carries TRBV29-1 and TRBJ2-5, with D possibly matching TRBD1 (7 bases). Germline CDR1 and CDR2: SQVTM and ANQGSEA. V was shortened by 6 bases and J by 4 bases, with 9 bases between the two germline ends. The CDR3 extends over 11 amino acids. CDR3 nucleotide sequence: TGCAGCGTGCAGGGGGGAGAGACCCAGTACTTC. This sequence encodes CSVQGGETQYF.

J is TRBJ2-7 and V is TRBV6-5, with 8 nucleotides matching TRBD2. After removal of 4 bases from V and 1 base from J, the junction contained 9 bases not matched to a gene. Germline CDR1 and CDR2: MNHEY and SVGAGI. This CDR3 spans 16 amino acids. CDR3 DNA sequence: TGTGCCAGCAGTTGGCCTATAGCGGGGAAGTCCTACGAGCAGTACTTC. Translated, it gives CASSWPIAGKSYEQYF.

The chain links TRBV5-6 to TRBJ1-6; a weak D match, TRBD1 (6 bases). V was clipped by 5 bases and J by 0 bases, with 6 bases between them. The CDR3 is 14 amino acids. Germline loops: CDR1 SGHDT, CDR2 YYEEEE. CDR3 bases: TGTGCCAGCAGGGGACACTCCTATAATTCACCCCTCCACTTT. This gives the protein CASRGHSYNSPLHF.

The V and J genes are TRBV7-9 and TRBJ2-2; D may be TRBD2 (6 bases). V was trimmed by 2 bases and J by 4 bases, leaving 11 bases between them. Germline V CDR1 and CDR2: SEHNR, FQNEAQ (reference sequence). This CDR3 spans 15 amino acids. CDR3 DNA sequence: TGTGCCAGCAGCTTATTAGCGGAGGGCACCGGGGAGCTGTTTTTT. Amino acids: CASSLLAEGTGELFF.

A note on this clone: The identical CDR3 is also encoded by other nucleotide sequences in the sample. The chain joins TRBV7-6 to TRBJ2-5, with D unresolved. The CDR3 is made up of 13 amino acids. Germline lookup yields CDR1 SGHVS and CDR2 FNYEAQ. Trimming cost V 1 base and J 2 bases, with 5 bases left between them. The CDR3 loop reads CASSLGQQETQYF. Written as DNA, the CDR3 is TGTGCCAGCAGCTTAGGTCAGCAAGAGACCCAGTACTTC.

V and J are TRBV9 and TRBJ1-1; D gene uncertain. This CDR3 is built from 15 residues. The germline V and J ends were trimmed by 0 bases and 1 base, with 10 bases remaining between them. CDR1 and CDR2 (germline): SGDLS, YYNGEE. The CDR3 DNA reads as TGTGCCAGCAGCGTAGGGGCAAGGGCGAACACTGAAGCTTTCTTT. It specifies CASSVGARANTEAFF.

A few counts support this clone. The genes are TRBV7-2 and TRBJ2-7; 14 nucleotides align to TRBD2. This CDR3 is 14 amino acids long. CDR1 and CDR2 from the germline V gene are SGHTA and FQGNSA. The V and J ends lost 5 bases and 5 bases, in that order; junction bases with no gene match: 2. CDR3 in amino acids: CASSLGLAGDEQYF. CDR3 coding DNA: TGTGCCAGCAGCCTGGGACTAGCGGGAGACGAGCAGTACTTC.

The V and J genes are TRBV7-2 and TRBJ2-3; D is unclear. Germline-derived CDR1 and CDR2 are SGHTA and FQGNSA. Between the trimmed V and J ends, which lost 5 bases and 4 bases, there was a span of 10 bases. There are 13 residues in the CDR3. The CDR3 DNA is TGTGCCAGCAGCCCCCAGTGGGCAGATACGCAGTATTTT. Protein product: CASSPQWADTQYF.

V is TRBV30 and J is TRBJ1-2; D perhaps matches TRBD1 (6 bases). Trimming shortened V by 4 bases and J by 3 bases, and 18 bases separated the two germline ends. CDR3 length: 15 amino acids. Germline CDR1 and CDR2: GTSNPN and SVGIG (reference sequence). This CDR3 reads CAWTGVSLLYYGYTF. CDR3 DNA sequence: TGTGCCTGGACAGGGGTATCGCTTCTATACTATGGCTACACCTTC.

This clone turned up a few times. The chain recombines TRBV7-2 with TRBJ2-3, with 13 positions matching TRBD2. Germline V CDR1 and CDR2: SGHTA, FQGNSA. This CDR3 spans 16 amino acids. V was clipped by 5 bases and J by 5 bases; unmatched bases: 7. CDR3 coding DNA: TGTGCCAGCAGCACAACTAGCGGGAGGGCAGGAGATACGCAGTATTTT. It yields the protein CASSTTSGRAGDTQYF.

This chain joins TRBV5-1 and TRBJ2-7, with 7 bases that match TRBD2. The CDR3 is 14 residues long. Trimming at V came to 0 bases and at J to 2 bases, leaving 2 bases not matched to a gene. In germline, CDR1 is SGHRS, CDR2 YFSETQ. CDR3 coding DNA: TGCGCCAGCAGCTTGGGCGGGAGCCCCTACGAGCAGTACTTC. Amino acids: CASSLGGSPYEQYF. Full variable domain (missing parts from reference TRBV5-1 and TRBJ2-7): KAGVTQTPRYLIKTRGQQVTLSCSPISGHRSVSWYQQTPGQGLQFLFEYFSETQRNKGNFPGRFSGRQFSNSRSEMNVSTLELGDSALYLCASSLGGSPYEQYFGPGTRLTVT.

This clone was counted between two and nine times. The chain combines TRBV30 with TRBJ1-2; D gene uncertain. CDR1 and CDR2 (germline): GTSNPN, SVGIG (reference sequence). The V and J ends lost 3 bases and 4 bases respectively, with 12 bases between them. CDR3 length: 13 amino acids. The CDR3 DNA follows: TGTGCCTGGAGCGGAGCCTTTGCCTATGGCTACACCTTC. Its translation: CAWSGAFAYGYTF. Variable domain in full (rest from reference TRBV30 and TRBJ1-2): SQTIHQWPATLVQPVGSPLSLECTVEGTSNPNLYWYRQAAGRGLQLLFYSVGIGQISSEVPQNLSASRPQDRQFILSSKKLLLSDSGFYLCAWSGAFAYGYTFGSGTRLTVV.

This clone was observed a few times. J is TRBJ2-5 and V is TRBV25-1, with 7 bases lining up with TRBD1. Matching the DNA end better, TRBJ2-7 makes the J call doubtful. Germline-derived CDR1 and CDR2 are MGHDK and SYGVNS. The CDR3 has 15 amino acids. The CDR3 here is CASSVHSGGSYEQYF. DNA for the CDR3: TGTGCCAGCAGTGTCCATTCAGGGGGCTCCTACGAGCAGTACTTC.

To note about this clone: This CDR3 is also generated by other DNA sequences in the sample. This chain joins TRBV4-3 and TRBJ2-7; 7 bases fit TRBD2. The CDR3 contains 13 residues. Germline CDR1 reads LGHNA; CDR2 reads YSLEER. The V and J ends lost 3 bases and 3 bases, in that order; junction bases with no gene match: 2. The CDR3 sequence is CASSQGGSYEQYF. The CDR3 region has the DNA TGCGCCAGCAGCCAGGGAGGGAGCTACGAGCAGTACTTC.

There are a few counts of this clone. The CDR3 DNA reads as TGCGCCAGCAACGCAAGATGGGGACTGCCGAACACTGAAGCTTTCTTT. Its protein is CASNARWGLPNTEAFF. This sequence joins TRBV4-3 and TRBJ1-1, with TRBD1 as a possible D gene (5 bases). CDR1 is LGHNA, CDR2 YSLEER, per germline. The CDR3 runs to 16 residues. Trimming took 7 bases from V and 1 from J, leaving 19 bases between them.

The rearrangement joins TRBV18 to TRBJ2-7; unclear D gene. The CDR3 loop spans 18 amino acids. From germline, CDR1 is KGHSH and CDR2 LQKENI. V lost 3 bases to trimming and J lost 3 bases, with 24 bases between them. The CDR3, as DNA: TGTGCCAGCTCACCGCAGACCACAGCCGGACCGAGAATCTACGAGCAGTACTTC. Amino acids: CASSPQTTAGPRIYEQYF.

The chain is built from TRBV9 and TRBJ2-3, with D unresolved. The CDR3 loop spans 14 amino acids. The germline CDR1 and CDR2 sequences are SGDLS and YYNGEE. Trimming stripped 9 bases from V and 0 bases from J, with 14 bases between. The CDR3 protein is CATQARTSTDTQYF. CDR3 bases: TGTGCCACTCAAGCGAGAACTAGCACAGATACGCAGTATTTT.

This clone was counted a few times. V gene TRBV7-2 combines with J gene TRBJ1-1; D ambiguous. The germline V and J ends were trimmed by 5 bases and 10 bases, with 14 bases remaining between them. The CDR3 consists of 12 residues. CDR1 SGHTA and CDR2 FQGNSA come from the germline V gene. This CDR3 is CASSIDRPAAFF. In DNA form, the CDR3 reads TGTGCCAGCAGCATAGACCGGCCAGCAGCTTTCTTT.

V is TRBV5-6 and J is TRBJ1-6, with D perhaps TRBD1 (5 bases). This CDR3 contains 14 residues. With 4 bases removed from V and 7 bases from J, the gap between germline ends came to 12 bases. Germline lookup yields CDR1 SGHDT and CDR2 YYEEEE. The CDR3 DNA sequence: TGTGCCAGCAGCCTCGGGACCTCGAATTCACCCCTCCACTTT. Its protein is CASSLGTSNSPLHF.